This is a list of T cell receptor beta chains from one sample in a study of CD8 T cells in Susac syndrome. TCRdb called the immunoSEQ multiplex PCR reads again in MiXCR, with one record for every CDR3 protein. Counted here are roughly 120,000 distinct CDR3 sequences, about 93% occurring once; the ten biggest clones make up over 0.07%. What was sequenced was CD4+ T cells from PBMCs. The source of these receptors is a human donor in good health. The CDR3 runs from the conserved cysteine through the conserved F or W. Fields, in order: clone size, D gene, V gene, J gene, CDR3 protein, CDR3 DNA. A D gene is named only where the DNA matches it firmly. Clone size is given for some rows only: seen once, a few or many times, or a class if the clone is expanded.

.,TRBD1,TRBV19,TRBJ2-1,CASSSDRGSYNEQFF,TGTGCCAGTAGTAGCGACAGGGGCTCCTACAATGAGCAGTTCTTC
.,.,TRBV4-3,TRBJ1-3,CASSQAPRTGVGNTIYF,TGCGCCAGCAGCCAAGCCCCAAGGACGGGGGTTGGAAACACCATATATTTT
.,.,TRBV14,TRBJ2-2,CASSQAGSGELFF,TGTGCCAGCAGCCAAGCCGGATCCGGGGAGCTGTTTTTT
few,.,TRBV4-1,TRBJ1-1,CASSRGGGNTEAFF,TGCGCCAGCAGCCGAGGCGGAGGGAACACTGAAGCTTTCTTT
.,TRBD1,TRBV23-1,TRBJ1-1,CASSQSGFRTGLNTEAFF,TGCGCCAGCAGTCAATCGGGCTTCAGGACAGGGCTGAACACTGAAGCTTTCTTT
.,TRBD2,TRBV27,TRBJ2-1,CASTAGTSSYNEQFF,TGTGCCAGCACCGCCGGGACTAGCTCCTACAATGAGCAGTTCTTC
.,TRBD2,TRBV6-1,TRBJ2-2,CASSVAGRPTGELFF,TGTGCCAGCAGTGTAGCGGGCAGGCCCACCGGGGAGCTGTTTTTT
.,.,TRBV20-1,TRBJ2-1,CSASNGANEQFF,TGCAGTGCTAGTAATGGTGCCAATGAGCAGTTCTTC
.,TRBD1,TRBV18,TRBJ1-1,CASSPPSGTGVEAFF,TGTGCCAGCTCACCACCCTCCGGGACAGGGGTTGAAGCTTTCTTT
.,TRBD2,TRBV27,TRBJ2-1,CASSRAGTTIEQFF,TGTGCCAGCAGTCGAGCCGGGACTACCATTGAGCAGTTCTTC
.,.,TRBV12-3/TRBV12-4,TRBJ1-1,CASSFAAGIPTEAFF,TGTGCCAGCAGTTTTGCGGCCGGAATCCCCACTGAAGCTTTCTTT
once,.,TRBV19,TRBJ2-2,CASSKGTGELFF,TGTGCCAGTAGTAAGGGAACCGGGGAGCTGTTTTTT
.,.,TRBV2,TRBJ2-7,CASSAQTILQYF,TGTGCCAGCAGTGCGCAGACTATTCTTCAGTACTTC
.,TRBD1,TRBV3-1,TRBJ2-1,CASSRQGRDNEQFF,TGTGCCAGCAGCCGACAGGGGCGGGACAATGAGCAGTTCTTC
.,.,TRBV20-1,TRBJ1-2,CSARDPSRASNYGYTF,TGCAGTGCTAGAGACCCCTCAAGGGCCTCTAACTATGGCTACACCTTC
.,.,TRBV6-1,TRBJ1-1,CASSPRKSRLNTEAFF,TGTGCCAGCAGCCCCCGGAAAAGTCGTCTGAACACTGAAGCTTTCTTT
.,.,TRBV18,TRBJ2-6,CASSRGHLSGANVLTF,TGTGCCAGCTCACGCGGACATCTGTCTGGGGCCAACGTCCTGACTTTC
.,.,TRBV5-6,TRBJ2-3,CASSSQVLRTDTQYF,TGTGCCAGCAGCTCACAGGTTCTCCGCACCGATACGCAGTATTTT
.,.,TRBV6-2/TRBV6-3,TRBJ1-1,CASSMGRTGYTEAFF,TGTGCCAGCAGTATGGGCCGAACCGGTTACACTGAAGCTTTCTTT
.,TRBD1,TRBV2,TRBJ1-3,CASTLDRAGNTIYF,TGTGCCAGCACCCTCGACAGGGCTGGAAACACCATATATTTT
.,TRBD2,TRBV6-6,TRBJ2-1,CASSYSGGSSYNEQFF,TGTGCCAGCAGTTACTCTGGCGGGAGCTCCTACAATGAGCAGTTCTTC
once,.,TRBV10-3,TRBJ2-2,CAISTGGVATGELFF,TGTGCCATCAGTACAGGAGGGGTCGCCACCGGGGAGCTGTTTTTT
.,.,TRBV19,TRBJ2-4,CASSIWGLEAKNIQYF,TGTGCCAGTAGTATTTGGGGATTAGAAGCCAAAAACATTCAGTACTTC
.,.,TRBV5-6,TRBJ2-7,CASSLYRGRYEQYF,TGTGCCAGCAGCTTATACCGGGGCCGCTACGAGCAGTACTTC
.,.,TRBV5-1,TRBJ2-5,CASSYQVPPGQTQYF,TGCGCCAGCAGCTATCAGGTACCCCCTGGGCAGACCCAGTACTTC
.,.,TRBV2,TRBJ2-3,CASSGMRGYTDTQYF,TGTGCCAGCAGTGGGATGAGAGGCTACACAGATACGCAGTATTTT
.,.,TRBV30,TRBJ2-5,CAWSIRGREETQYF,TGTGCCTGGAGCATCAGGGGTCGGGAAGAGACCCAGTACTTC
.,.,TRBV5-1,TRBJ2-7,CASSLEPSARYEQYF,TGCGCCAGCAGCTTGGAGCCCTCGGCGCGATACGAGCAGTACTTC
.,TRBD2,TRBV2,TRBJ2-5,CASSRLAEGETQYF,TGTGCCAGCAGTCGACTAGCGGAAGGGGAGACCCAGTACTTC
.,.,TRBV7-2,TRBJ2-7,CASKQSGGSRTYEQYF,TGTGCCAGCAAACAGAGTGGGGGGAGCAGAACCTACGAGCAGTACTTC
.,TRBD1,TRBV6-6,TRBJ2-7,CASSYSGQGPSYEQYF,TGTGCCAGCAGTTACTCGGGACAGGGGCCCTCCTACGAGCAGTACTTC
.,.,TRBV21-1,TRBJ1-5,CASNWGGRYSNQPQHF,TGTGCCAGCAACTGGGGGGGGAGGTATAGCAATCAGCCCCAGCATTTT